The 30 T cell receptor beta chains below all came from one sample that was sequenced in a study of shared clonotypes between healthy human individuals. Libraries were prepared by immunoSEQ multiplex PCR; TCRdb keeps only in-frame clonotypes and omits some of them. Seen here are about 360,000 clones, around 79% observed once, and the top ten hold 8% to 13%. Sequencing was done on a sample of memory CD4+ T cells sorted from blood. Subset reported: CD45RA-negative fraction. The receptors shown here come from a young man in good health.

The chain carries TRBV9 and TRBJ2-1; the match to TRBD1 covers 7 bases. V trimming: 0 bases; J trimming: 7 bases; junction bases outside the gene matches: 10. The CDR3 extends over 16 amino acids. Looked up from germline, CDR1 is SGDLS and CDR2 is YYNGEE. The CDR3 DNA is TGTGCCAGCAGCGTAGAAGGAAGAACAGGGGATAATGAGCAGTTCTTC. Its protein product is CASSVEGRTGDNEQFF.

In its sample, this clone was seen a few times. As DNA, the CDR3 is TGTGCCAGCAGTACCCAATCAACAGTGAACAATGAGCAGTTCTTC. Protein sequence: CASSTQSTVNNEQFF. The V call is TRBV7-6, the J call TRBJ2-1; D is uncertain. Germline assignment: CDR1 SGHVS and CDR2 FNYEAQ. The CDR3 loop spans 15 amino acids. The V end was cut by 6 bases, the J end by 5 bases, with 17 bases between.

V and J are TRBV7-9 and TRBJ1-2; D is undetermined. Trimming took 1 base from V and 6 from J, leaving 9 bases between them. Germline loops: CDR1 SEHNR, CDR2 FQNEAQ (reference sequence). The CDR3 runs 13 residues. Here the CDR3 reads CASSLEAGNGYTF. The CDR3 nucleotides read TGTGCCAGCAGCTTAGAGGCGGGGAATGGCTACACCTTC.

The genes are TRBV29-1 and TRBJ2-1; 8 positions agree with TRBD2. Germline V gene sequence: CDR1 SQVTM, CDR2 ANQGSEA. The V segment lost 4 bases and the J segment 4 bases; nucleotides outside the gene matches: 6. This CDR3 spans 14 amino acids. The CDR3 nucleotides are TGCAGCGTTGGCTTGGGACTAGGGTACAATGAGCAGTTCTTC. Its protein product is CSVGLGLGYNEQFF.

This chain connects TRBV11-3 to TRBJ2-1; 7 positions match TRBD2. The CDR3 length is 16 residues. The V gene's germline CDR1 is SGHNT and CDR2 YENEEA. Germline trimming cut 1 base from V and 9 bases from J; bases unmatched to any gene: 12. CDR3 DNA sequence: TGTGCCAGCAGCTTAGCTAGCGGAGGAGCGGTTGCTGAGCAGTTCTTC. Translated, it gives CASSLASGGAVAEQFF. The variable domain in full, with the rest retrieved from reference TRBV11-3 and TRBJ2-1, is EAGVVQSPRYKIIEKKQPVAFWCNPISGHNTLYWYLQNLGQGPELLIRYENEEAVDDSQLPKDRFSAERLKGVDSTLKIQPAELGDSAVYLCASSLASGGAVAEQFFGPGTRLTVL.

This chain connects TRBV5-6 to TRBJ2-7, with a possible D match to TRBD1 (5 bases). The CDR3 sequence is 15 residues long. V was pared by 1 base and J by 2 bases, with 13 bases between. Germline CDR1 is SGHDT and CDR2 is YYEEEE. The CDR3, as DNA: TGTGCCAGCAGCTTGATAGGTCAGGGCCCCTACGAGCAGTACTTC. Its protein product is CASSLIGQGPYEQYF.

There are a few counts of this clone. The V gene is TRBV18, the J gene TRBJ2-7; D possibly corresponds to TRBD1 (5 bases). The V and J ends lost 5 bases and 6 bases respectively, with 14 bases between them. CDR1 KGHSH and CDR2 LQKENI come from the germline V gene. This CDR3 has 13 amino acids. The CDR3, as DNA: TGTGCCAGCTCAGAAGACAGTTCTCGCGAGCAGTACTTC. Its protein is CASSEDSSREQYF.

CDR3 sequence: CASSNEVGIGETQYF. CDR3 sequence (DNA): TGTGCCAGCAGTAATGAGGTGGGGATAGGAGAGACCCAGTACTTC. This chain links TRBV7-9 with TRBJ2-5; D not certain. CDR1 is SEHNR and CDR2 is FQNEAQ in the germline V gene (reference sequence). Trimming cost V 6 bases and J 4 bases, with 18 bases left between them. This CDR3 spans 15 amino acids. The whole variable domain, remainder taken from reference TRBV7-9 and TRBJ2-5, is DTGVSQNPRHKITKRGQNVTFRCDPISEHNRLYWYRQTLGQGPEFLTYFQNEAQLEKSRLLSDRFSAERPKGSFSTLEIQRTEQGDSAMYLCASSNEVGIGETQYFGPGTRLLVL.

This clone was recorded a few times. The chain carries TRBV5-1 and TRBJ2-1; possibly TRBD2 for D (5 bases). Trimming removed 3 bases at V and 0 bases at J, with 7 bases between. CDR3 length: 14 amino acids. Germline assignment: CDR1 SGHRS and CDR2 YFSETQ. CDR3 nucleotides: TGCGCCAGCAGCTCAGCGGCCTCCTACAATGAGCAGTTCTTC. Protein sequence: CASSSAASYNEQFF.

The chain couples TRBV5-5 to TRBJ2-2; D unclear. Trimming stripped 2 bases from V and 3 bases from J, with 8 bases between. Looked up from germline, CDR1 is SGHKS and CDR2 is YYEKEE (reference sequence). The length of the CDR3 is 14 residues. The CDR3 DNA follows: TGTGCCAGCAGCTTAGGGCATTACACCGGGGAGCTGTTTTTT. Translating gives CASSLGHYTGELFF.

The DNA for the CDR3 is TGCGCCAGCAGCTTGGGGGGCCTCAATGATAGACAGCTTCTAAACTATGGCTACACCTTC. Its translation is CASSLGGLNDRQLLNYGYTF. The genes are TRBV5-1 and TRBJ1-2; D might be TRBD1 (5 bases). The CDR3 has 20 amino acids. Trimming stripped 0 bases from V and 2 bases from J, with 26 bases between. From germline, CDR1 is SGHRS and CDR2 YFSETQ. Supplemented by reference TRBV5-1 and TRBJ1-2, the full variable domain reads KAGVTQTPRYLIKTRGQQVTLSCSPISGHRSVSWYQQTPGQGLQFLFEYFSETQRNKGNFPGRFSGRQFSNSRSEMNVSTLELGDSALYLCASSLGGLNDRQLLNYGYTFGSGTRLTVV.

The rearrangement joins TRBV28 to TRBJ1-2; 8 positions match TRBD1. CDR1 is MDHEN and CDR2 is SYDVKM in the germline V gene. Trimming took 6 bases from V and 9 from J; bases not matched to a gene: 6. The CDR3 covers 12 residues. This CDR3 is CASSQQGVSYTF. DNA of the CDR3: TGTGCCAGCAGCCAACAGGGGGTGAGCTACACCTTC.

This chain connects TRBV5-4 to TRBJ2-5, with a tentative D call TRBD2 (6 bases). The CDR3 is 15 amino acids. The V end was cut by 0 bases, the J end by 1 base, with 10 bases between. Germline V CDR1 and CDR2: SGHNT, YYREEE (reference sequence). The CDR3: CASSLDLASQETQYF. The CDR3 DNA reads as TGTGCCAGCAGCTTGGATCTAGCGAGCCAAGAGACCCAGTACTTC.

The rearrangement joins TRBV27 to TRBJ1-1, with 7 bases aligning to TRBD1. V shed 0 bases and J 8 bases; nucleotides not matched to a gene: 3. CDR3 size: 13 residues. Germline CDR1 and CDR2: MNHEY and SMNVEV (reference sequence). In nucleotides, the CDR3 is TGTGCCAGCAGTTTATCGACAGGGCACGAAGCTTTCTTT. This codes for CASSLSTGHEAFF.

This chain joins TRBV9 and TRBJ1-3; D may be TRBD1 (5 bases). The germline V gene has CDR1 SGDLS and CDR2 YYNGEE. This CDR3 has 16 residues. Between the trimmed V and J ends, which lost 0 bases and 0 bases, there was a span of 10 bases. The DNA for the CDR3 is TGTGCCAGCAGCGTAGCAGGGCCCAGCTCTGGAAACACCATATATTTT. This gives the protein CASSVAGPSSGNTIYF.

This clone was observed a single time. The rearrangement uses TRBV7-8 and TRBJ1-2; TRBD1 is a possible D gene (5 bases). V was shortened by 5 bases and J by 0 bases, with 19 bases between the two germline ends. Germline CDR1 SGHVS, CDR2 FQNEAQ. CDR3 length: 17 residues. Here the CDR3 DNA reads TGTGCCAGCAGCCCCTGGGGATTGGGGACGGCTAACTATGGCTACACCTTC. It codes for CASSPWGLGTANYGYTF.

The rearrangement uses TRBV6-1 and TRBJ2-1, with D possibly being TRBD1 (6 bases). The CDR3 contains 16 residues. The V end was cut by 3 bases, the J end by 5 bases, with 17 bases between. Germline-derived CDR1 and CDR2 are MNHNS and SASEGT. The chain's CDR3 is CASSDRPDRRNNEQFF. The CDR3 nucleotides are TGTGCCAGCAGTGACAGACCGGACAGACGGAACAATGAGCAGTTCTTC.

This sequence joins TRBV25-1 and TRBJ2-7, with D perhaps TRBD1 (6 bases). The CDR3 is made up of 15 amino acids. Germline CDR1 MGHDK, CDR2 SYGVNS. Trimming shortened V by 9 bases and J by 2 bases, and 20 bases separated the two germline ends. This CDR3 is CARSLKGTRTYEQYF. The CDR3 region has the DNA TGTGCCAGATCCCTGAAAGGGACACGGACCTACGAGCAGTACTTC.

The chain is built from TRBV6-6 and TRBJ1-2, with 9 bases that match TRBD1. In germline, CDR1 is MNHNY, CDR2 SVGAGI (reference sequence). Trimming removed 0 bases from V and 6 bases from J; junction bases left unmatched: 8. The CDR3 sequence is 16 residues long. CDR3: CASSYSGQGVGDGYTF. DNA for the CDR3: TGTGCCAGCAGTTACTCGGGACAGGGAGTCGGCGATGGCTACACCTTC.

This clone showed up just a few times. This chain uses TRBV7-8 with TRBJ2-2; TRBD2 aligns across 11 bases. CDR1 is SGHVS, CDR2 FQNEAQ, per germline. The CDR3 loop spans 17 amino acids. With V trimmed by 8 bases and J by 6 bases, 14 bases remained unmatched. CDR3 sequence reads: CASRELAGVNTPGELFF. The CDR3 nucleotides read TGTGCCAGCCGCGAACTAGCGGGAGTTAATACTCCCGGGGAGCTGTTTTTT. Complete variable domain (other parts from reference TRBV7-8 and TRBJ2-2): GAGVSQSPRYKVAKRGQDVALRCDPISGHVSLFWYQQALGQGPEFLTYFQNEAQLDKSGLPSDRFFAERPEGSVSTLKIQRTQQEDSAVYLCASRELAGVNTPGELFFGEGSRLTVL.

The chain has TRBV19 and TRBJ1-5; no definite D call. Germline CDR1 and CDR2: LNHDA and SQIVND (reference sequence). Trimming took off 4 bases at V and 6 bases at J, with 13 bases between the two ends. This CDR3 has 14 amino acids. The CDR3 bases are TGTGCCAGTAGTAGTGGGAGTTTTGGTCAGCCCCAGCATTTT. It translates to CASSSGSFGQPQHF.

The J gene is TRBJ2-7, the V gene TRBV7-8; a possible D gene is TRBD1 (6 bases). Germline lookup yields CDR1 SGHVS and CDR2 FQNEAQ. The length of the CDR3 is 17 residues. V dropped 2 bases and J dropped 3 bases, with 20 bases sitting between them. As DNA, the CDR3 is TGTGCCAGCAGCTTATCCAGGACGGTACAGGGATTCTACGAGCAGTACTTC. This sequence encodes CASSLSRTVQGFYEQYF.

This chain connects TRBV6-5 to TRBJ2-7, with D perhaps matching TRBD1 (6 bases). The CDR3 is 12 residues long. V was clipped by 6 bases and J by 6 bases, with 12 bases between them. CDR1 and CDR2 (germline): MNHEY, SVGAGI. The CDR3 nucleotides are TGTGCCAGCAGCCAGGACAGAAGCGAGCAGTACTTC. Its protein product is CASSQDRSEQYF.

J is TRBJ2-1 and V is TRBV7-2; TRBD1 matches at 10 bases. The CDR3 is 15 amino acids. Germline-derived CDR1 and CDR2 are SGHTA and FQGNSA. After removal of 5 bases from V and 7 bases from J, the junction contained 8 bases not matched to a gene. The CDR3 is CASSQVVGQGNEQFF. The CDR3 region has the DNA TGTGCCAGCAGCCAAGTGGTGGGACAGGGGAATGAGCAGTTCTTC.

This chain uses TRBV4-3 with TRBJ2-1; 14 nucleotides line up with TRBD2. Germline loops: CDR1 LGHNA, CDR2 YSLEER. V shed 2 bases and J 3 bases; nucleotides not matched to a gene: 15. There are 21 residues in the CDR3. CDR3 sequence: CASSQSDPSTSGRGDYNEQFF. CDR3 sequence (DNA): TGCGCCAGCAGCCAAAGTGACCCGTCGACTAGCGGGAGGGGAGACTACAATGAGCAGTTCTTC.

The rearrangement links TRBV18 to TRBJ1-2; D remains unclear. Germline lookup yields CDR1 KGHSH and CDR2 LQKENI. With 2 bases removed from V and 0 bases from J, the gap between germline ends came to 1 base. This CDR3 comprises 12 residues. CDR3 amino acids: CASSPANYGYTF. The CDR3 bases are TGTGCCAGCTCACCAGCTAACTATGGCTACACCTTC.

The chain is built from TRBV2 and TRBJ2-7; no firm D call. Germline V gene lookup returns CDR1 SNHLY and CDR2 FYNNEI. This CDR3 has 12 residues. V shed 1 base and J shed 2 bases, with 3 bases lying between them. This chain's CDR3 is CASSEGPYEQYF. CDR3 DNA: TGTGCCAGCAGTGAAGGCCCCTACGAGCAGTACTTC. The whole variable domain, filled in from reference TRBV2 and TRBJ2-7, reads EPEVTQTPSHQVTQMGQEVILRCVPISNHLYFYWYRQILGQKVEFLVSFYNNEISEKSEIFDDQFSVERPDGSNFTLKIRSTKLEDSAMYFCASSEGPYEQYFGPGTRLTVT.

J is TRBJ2-7 and V is TRBV11-3; D is uncertain. The V end was cut by 6 bases, the J end by 6 bases, with 12 bases between. Germline CDR1 reads SGHNT; CDR2 reads YENEEA. This CDR3 comprises 12 residues. CDR3: CASSNKSGEQYF. DNA of the CDR3: TGTGCCAGCAGTAACAAATCCGGCGAGCAGTACTTC.

The genes are TRBV7-3 and TRBJ2-1; TRBD2 matches at 10 bases. V shed 5 bases and J 7 bases; nucleotides not matched to a gene: 5. The CDR3 is made up of 14 amino acids. Germline loops: CDR1 SGHTA, CDR2 FQGTGA. Here the CDR3 reads CASSISGRGNEQFF. CDR3 coding DNA: TGTGCCAGCAGCATCAGCGGGAGGGGAAATGAGCAGTTCTTC.

V is TRBV6-6 and J is TRBJ1-2; D gene uncertain. CDR1 MNHNY and CDR2 SVGAGI come from the germline V gene (reference sequence). V was trimmed by 8 bases and J by 3 bases, leaving 19 bases between them. The CDR3 totals 15 residues. CDR3 in amino acids: CASHPGLFSYYGYTF. In DNA form, the CDR3 reads TGTGCCAGCCACCCTGGACTTTTTTCTTACTATGGCTACACCTTC.